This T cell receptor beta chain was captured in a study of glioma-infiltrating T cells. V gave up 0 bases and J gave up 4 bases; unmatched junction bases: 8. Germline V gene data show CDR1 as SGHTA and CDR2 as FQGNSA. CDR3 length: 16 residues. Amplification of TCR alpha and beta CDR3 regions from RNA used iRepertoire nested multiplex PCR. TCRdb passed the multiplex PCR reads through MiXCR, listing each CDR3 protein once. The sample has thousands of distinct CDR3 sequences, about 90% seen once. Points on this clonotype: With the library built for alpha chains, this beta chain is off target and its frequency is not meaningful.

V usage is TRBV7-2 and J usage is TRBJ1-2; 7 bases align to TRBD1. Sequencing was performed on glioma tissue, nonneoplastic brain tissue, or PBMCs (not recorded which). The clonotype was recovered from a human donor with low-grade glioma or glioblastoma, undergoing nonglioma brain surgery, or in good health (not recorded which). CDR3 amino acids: CASSLATGRLGYGYTF. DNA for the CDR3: TGTGCCAGCAGCTTAGCGACAGGGCGGCTTGGCTATGGCTACACCTTC.